This T cell receptor beta chain derives from a study of persistence of HIV-infected CD4 T cells. Study-wide background: Multiple blood draws of up to roughly 180 mL, except two donors with single leukapheresis. Study results and caveats: Antigen-responding cells were enriched for degenerate expanded CDR3beta sequences. TCRbeta richness was lower in CMV- and Gag-responding cells than in anti-CD3/anti-CD28-responding cells.

The CDR3 sequence is 14 residues long. CDR1 and CDR2 from the germline V gene are MNHEY and SVGAGI. Trimming left V 7 bases short and J 8 bases short, with 20 bases between. The libraries were made with immunoSEQ version 4 in survey mode. Template was genomic DNA at 8 to 10 ng/uL, with up to roughly 1 ug used per sample. The protocol was immunoSEQ multiplex PCR, while the TCRdb copy is restricted to in-frame clones and leaves out a portion. The table records 37,000 or so clones, approximately 88% of them present only once. Of note for this clone: Its antigen is not identified.

Anti-CD3/anti-CD28 beads served as a nonspecific positive control stimulus. Responding CD4+ T cells were sorted by upregulation of both CD40 ligand and CD69. The clonotype originates from an adult man with HIV who was CMV-seropositive. The chain combines TRBV6-5 with TRBJ1-2, with D possibly TRBD1 on 6 matching bases. The source material was CD4+ T cells sorted from PBMCs after approximately 20-hour stimulation, sampled from a patient who received antiretroviral therapy. In DNA, the CDR3 is TGTGCCAGCATAGAACAGGGTCAGGAAAACGGCTACACCTTC. Translated, it gives CASIEQGQENGYTF.